This T cell receptor beta chain is drawn from a study of CD4 and CD8 cells across lung adenocarcinoma regions. This clonotype was counted only a few times. Donors had localized lung adenocarcinoma, a non-small cell lung cancer. Trimming took off 7 bases at V and 5 bases at J, with 13 bases between the two ends. The CDR3 has 13 residues. Germline CDR1 is MNHNS and CDR2 is SASEGT. TCRdb re-derived calls from the PCR reads in MiXCR, one entry per CDR3 protein. This table holds nearly 4,000 distinct CDR3 sequences, about 53% found once. The specimen sequenced was CD4+ T cells from the margin of a lung tumor. The V and J genes are TRBV6-1 and TRBJ2-3; the D is unclear. This TCR came from a female donor with lung adenocarcinoma. The CD4 and CD8 labels of this study may be unreliable. The CDR3 spells CASKRGLQDTQYF. The DNA for the CDR3 is TGTGCCAGCAAACGAGGTTTACAAGATACGCAGTATTTT.